This TCR beta chain was identified during a study of shared clonotypes between healthy human individuals. In the naive CD8 group, cells lacked CD45RO and were positively selected for CCR7, so terminally differentiated effector memory CD45RA+ cells were left out. Germline CDR1 is ENHRY and CDR2 is SYGVKD. The CDR3 covers 15 residues. V dropped 2 bases and J dropped 0 bases, with 10 bases sitting between them. The repertoire was sequenced with immunoSEQ multiplex PCR; TCRdb's copy has only in-frame clones and lacks some. The profile shows hundreds of thousands of clones, about 96% of them singletons. The sequenced sample was naive CD8+ T cells sorted from blood. The receptor comes from a young man in good health. This chain joins TRBV10-3 and TRBJ1-1; a weak D match, TRBD1 (6 bases). The CDR3 DNA follows: TGTGCCATCAGTGAGCTAGGGGGAGTGAACACTGAAGCTTTCTTT. Translating it yields CAISELGGVNTEAFF.